This T cell receptor (beta chain) was documented in a study of cytomegalovirus exposure and HLA in healthy donors. Germline-derived CDR1 and CDR2 are MNHEY and SVGAGI. The trim removed 7 bases at V and 1 base at J, leaving 6 bases unmatched. The CDR3 consists of 14 residues. The study ran its PCR with 60 Vbeta and 13 Jbeta primers. The data were produced by immunoSEQ multiplex PCR, yet TCRdb's version contains in-frame clones alone and is incomplete. The sample carries about 170,000 clones, roughly 84% recorded once. The sample consisted of PBMCs. This sequence was found in a male donor in good health and CMV-seronegative. The V and J genes are TRBV6-5 and TRBJ2-7; 8 bases are a match to TRBD2. The DNA for the CDR3 is TGTGCCAGCAACGCACTAGCGGAGTCCTACGAGCAGTACTTC. This encodes CASNALAESYEQYF.